This TCR beta chain was retrieved from a study of blood T cell repertoires in COVID-19. For the study at large: Samples came from the United States, Italy and Spain, spanning acute and convalescent COVID-19.

How the authors handled the data: Amplification from reference gene primers served as the basis for estimated nucleated cell counts. The data were produced by immunoSEQ multiplex PCR, yet TCRdb's version contains in-frame clones alone and is incomplete. V, J and clone size were drawn from that table, and D and trimming were deduced from the DNA. The sample has about 83,000 clones; just over 85% are singletons. This CDR3 is built from 14 residues. Germline CDR1 MDHEN, CDR2 SYDVKM. The trim removed 1 base at V and 5 bases at J, leaving 2 bases unmatched. The J gene is TRBJ1-2, the V gene TRBV28; 9 bases are shared with TRBD1. The specimen sequenced was peripheral blood. The clonotype comes from a woman of 80 years or more in a cohort sampled during active or convalescent COVID-19. Here the CDR3 reads CASSLSGQGYGYTF. The DNA of the CDR3 is TGTGCCAGCAGTTTATCGGGACAGGGTTATGGCTACACCTTC.